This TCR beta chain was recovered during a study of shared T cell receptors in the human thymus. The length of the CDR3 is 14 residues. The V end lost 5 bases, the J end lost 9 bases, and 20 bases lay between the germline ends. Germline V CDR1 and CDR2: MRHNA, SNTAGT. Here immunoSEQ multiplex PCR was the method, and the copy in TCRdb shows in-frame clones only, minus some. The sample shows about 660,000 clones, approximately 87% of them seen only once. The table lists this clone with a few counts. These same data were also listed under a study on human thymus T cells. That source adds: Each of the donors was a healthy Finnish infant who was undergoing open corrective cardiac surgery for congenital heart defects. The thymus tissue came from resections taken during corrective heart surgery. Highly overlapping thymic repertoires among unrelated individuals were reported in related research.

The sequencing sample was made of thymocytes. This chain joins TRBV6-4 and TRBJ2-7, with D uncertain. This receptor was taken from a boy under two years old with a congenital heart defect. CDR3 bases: TGTGCCAGCAGTCCCGACCCTCCAGGTGGTAGGCAGTACTTC. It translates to CASSPDPPGGRQYF.